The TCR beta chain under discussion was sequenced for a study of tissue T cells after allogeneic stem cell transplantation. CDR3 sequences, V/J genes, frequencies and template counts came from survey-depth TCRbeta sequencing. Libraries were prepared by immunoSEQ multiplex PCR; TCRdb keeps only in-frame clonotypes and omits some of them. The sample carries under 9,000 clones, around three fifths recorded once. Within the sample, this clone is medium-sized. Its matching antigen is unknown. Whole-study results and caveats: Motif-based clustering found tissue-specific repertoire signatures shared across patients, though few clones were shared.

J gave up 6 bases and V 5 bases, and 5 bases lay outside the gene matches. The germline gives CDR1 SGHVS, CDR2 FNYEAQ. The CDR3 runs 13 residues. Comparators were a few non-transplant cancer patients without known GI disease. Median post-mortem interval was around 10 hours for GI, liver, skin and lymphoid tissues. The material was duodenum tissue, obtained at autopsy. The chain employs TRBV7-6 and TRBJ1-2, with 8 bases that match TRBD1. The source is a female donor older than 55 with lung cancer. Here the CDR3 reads CASSPGQGHGYTF. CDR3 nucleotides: TGTGCCAGCAGCCCAGGACAGGGCCATGGCTACACCTTC.